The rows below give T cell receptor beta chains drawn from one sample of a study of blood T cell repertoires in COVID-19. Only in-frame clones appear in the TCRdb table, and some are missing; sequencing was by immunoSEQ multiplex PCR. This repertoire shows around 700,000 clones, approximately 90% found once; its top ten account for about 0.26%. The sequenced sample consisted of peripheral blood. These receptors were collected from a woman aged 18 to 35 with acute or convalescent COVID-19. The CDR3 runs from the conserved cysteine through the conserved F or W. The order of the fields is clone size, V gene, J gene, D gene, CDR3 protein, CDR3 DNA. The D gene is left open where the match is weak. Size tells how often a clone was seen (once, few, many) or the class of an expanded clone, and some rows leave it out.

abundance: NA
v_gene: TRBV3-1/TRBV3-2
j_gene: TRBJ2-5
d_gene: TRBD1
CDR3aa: CASSPWDRGGRETQYF
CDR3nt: TGTGCCAGCAGCCCCTGGGACAGGGGGGGAAGAGAGACCCAGTACTTC

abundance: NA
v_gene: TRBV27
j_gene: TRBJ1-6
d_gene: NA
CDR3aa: CASSHPTKGGNSPLHF
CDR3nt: TGTGCCAGCAGTCACCCGACTAAGGGGGGGAATTCACCCCTCCACTTT

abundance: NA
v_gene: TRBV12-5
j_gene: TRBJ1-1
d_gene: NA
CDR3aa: CASGRRVTNTEAFF
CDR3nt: TGTGCTAGTGGGCGCCGGGTAACTAACACTGAAGCTTTCTTT

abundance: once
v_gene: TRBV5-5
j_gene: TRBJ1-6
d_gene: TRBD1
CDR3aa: CASSTQTGSIKSPLHF
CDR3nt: TGTGCCAGCAGCACCCAGACAGGGAGTATCAAGTCACCCCTCCACTTT

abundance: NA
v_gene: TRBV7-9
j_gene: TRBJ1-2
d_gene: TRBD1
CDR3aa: CASSSGAQGARGYTF
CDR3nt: TGTGCCAGCAGCTCGGGAGCACAGGGGGCGCGTGGCTACACCTTC

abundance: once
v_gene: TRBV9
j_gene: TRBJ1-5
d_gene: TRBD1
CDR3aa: CASSGGQVNQPQHF
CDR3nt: TGTGCCAGCAGCGGTGGACAGGTGAATCAGCCCCAGCATTTT

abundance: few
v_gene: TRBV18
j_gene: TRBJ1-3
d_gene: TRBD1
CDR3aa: CASSPPSTGRANSGNTIYF
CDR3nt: TGTGCCAGCTCACCACCATCGACAGGGCGGGCGAACTCTGGAAACACCATATATTTT

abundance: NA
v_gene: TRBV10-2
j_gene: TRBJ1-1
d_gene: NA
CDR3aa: CASSDGSTEAFF
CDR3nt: TGCGCCAGCAGTGACGGGAGCACTGAAGCTTTCTTT

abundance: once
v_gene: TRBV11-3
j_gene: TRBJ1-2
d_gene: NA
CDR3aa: CASSLVPGIDGYTF
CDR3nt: TGTGCCAGCAGCTTAGTACCAGGGATAGATGGCTACACCTTC

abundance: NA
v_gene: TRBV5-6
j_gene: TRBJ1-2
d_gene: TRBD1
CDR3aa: CASSFQSGQGAYGYTF
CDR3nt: TGTGCCAGCAGCTTCCAGTCCGGACAGGGAGCCTATGGCTACACCTTC

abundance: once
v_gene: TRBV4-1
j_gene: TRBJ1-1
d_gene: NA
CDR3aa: CASSHPQGTNTEAFF
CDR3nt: TGCGCCAGCAGCCATCCTCAGGGGACGAACACTGAAGCTTTCTTT

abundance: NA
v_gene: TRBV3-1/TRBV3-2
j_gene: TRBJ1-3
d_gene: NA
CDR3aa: CASTGGRNTIYF
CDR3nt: TGTGCCAGTACGGGAGGTCGTAACACCATATATTTT

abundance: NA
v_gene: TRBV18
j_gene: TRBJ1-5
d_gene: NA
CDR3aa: CASSPPTGGGQPQHF
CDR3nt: TGTGCCAGCTCACCACCGACGGGGGGGGGACAGCCCCAGCATTTT

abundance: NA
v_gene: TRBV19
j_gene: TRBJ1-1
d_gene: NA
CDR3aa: CASSIYPQGSRMGTEAFF
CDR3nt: TGTGCCAGTAGTATATACCCGCAGGGTTCTAGGATGGGTACTGAAGCTTTCTTT

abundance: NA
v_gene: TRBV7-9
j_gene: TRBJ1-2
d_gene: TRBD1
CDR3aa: CASSLAPPDRGYGYTF
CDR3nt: TGTGCCAGCAGCTTAGCCCCTCCGGACAGGGGTTATGGCTACACCTTC

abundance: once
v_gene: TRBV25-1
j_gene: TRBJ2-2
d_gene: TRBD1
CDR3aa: CASSPFSGTGLTGELFF
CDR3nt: TGTGCCAGCAGTCCGTTTTCCGGGACAGGGCTGACCGGGGAGCTGTTTTTT

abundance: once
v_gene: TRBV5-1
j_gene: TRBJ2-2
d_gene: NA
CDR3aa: CASSPVIGELFF
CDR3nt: TGCGCCAGCAGCCCGGTCATCGGGGAGCTGTTTTTT

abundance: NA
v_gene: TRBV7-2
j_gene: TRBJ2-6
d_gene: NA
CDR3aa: CASSLSLRGSSGANVLTF
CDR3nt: TGTGCCAGCAGCTTATCCCTAAGGGGTAGCTCTGGGGCCAACGTCCTGACTTTC

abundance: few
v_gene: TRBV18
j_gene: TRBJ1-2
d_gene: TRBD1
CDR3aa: CASSIQGPPGYTF
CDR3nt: TGTGCCAGCTCAATACAGGGGCCCCCTGGCTACACCTTC

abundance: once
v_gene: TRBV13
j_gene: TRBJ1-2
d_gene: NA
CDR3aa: CASSLEGRLYGYTF
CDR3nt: TGTGCCAGCAGCTTAGAGGGGAGGCTCTATGGCTACACCTTC

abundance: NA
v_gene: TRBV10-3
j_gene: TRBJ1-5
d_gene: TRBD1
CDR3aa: CAISGRTGEHQPQHF
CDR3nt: TGTGCCATCAGTGGGAGGACAGGGGAACATCAGCCCCAGCATTTT

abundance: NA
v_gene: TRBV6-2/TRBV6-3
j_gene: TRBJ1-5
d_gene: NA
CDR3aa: CASSYGGANVNQPQHF
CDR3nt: TGTGCCAGCAGTTATGGCGGGGCCAATGTCAATCAGCCCCAGCATTTT

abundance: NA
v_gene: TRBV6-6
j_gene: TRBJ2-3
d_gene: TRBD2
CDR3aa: CASSRTSGGLPGDTQYF
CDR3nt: TGTGCCAGCAGTCGGACTAGCGGGGGCCTCCCGGGAGATACGCAGTATTTT

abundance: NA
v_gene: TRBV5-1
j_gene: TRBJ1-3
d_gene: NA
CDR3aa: CASSLGGSFSGNTIYF
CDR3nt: TGCGCCAGCAGCTTGGGCGGGTCCTTCTCTGGAAACACCATATATTTT

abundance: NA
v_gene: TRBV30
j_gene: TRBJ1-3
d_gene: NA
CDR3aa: CAWNSVGATGNTIYF
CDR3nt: TGTGCCTGGAATTCGGTGGGGGCTACTGGAAACACCATATATTTT

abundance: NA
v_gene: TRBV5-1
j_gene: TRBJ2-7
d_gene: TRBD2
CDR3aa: CASSPTGLAGLPYEQYF
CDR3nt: TGCGCCAGCAGCCCCACGGGACTAGCGGGGCTCCCCTACGAGCAGTACTTC

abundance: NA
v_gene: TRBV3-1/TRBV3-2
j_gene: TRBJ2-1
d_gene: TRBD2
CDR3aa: CASSRTSGGAYEQFF
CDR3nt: TGTGCCAGCAGCCGTACTAGCGGGGGGGCCTATGAGCAGTTCTTC

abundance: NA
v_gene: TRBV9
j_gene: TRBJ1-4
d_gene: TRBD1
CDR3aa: CASSVNPGGQGEKLFF
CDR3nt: TGTGCCAGCAGCGTAAACCCCGGGGGACAGGGCGAAAAACTGTTTTTT

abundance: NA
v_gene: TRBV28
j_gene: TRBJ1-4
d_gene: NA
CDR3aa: CASSSEANEKLFF
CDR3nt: TGTGCCAGCAGTTCGGAGGCTAATGAAAAACTGTTTTTT

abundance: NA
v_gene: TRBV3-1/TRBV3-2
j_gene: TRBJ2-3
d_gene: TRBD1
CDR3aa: CASSWTGGGYTDTQYF
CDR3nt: TGTGCCAGCAGCTGGACAGGGGGGGGCTACACAGATACGCAGTATTTT

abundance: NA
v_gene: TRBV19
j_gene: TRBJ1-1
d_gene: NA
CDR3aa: CASTQGSMNTEAFF
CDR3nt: TGTGCCAGTACACAGGGTTCGATGAACACTGAAGCTTTCTTT

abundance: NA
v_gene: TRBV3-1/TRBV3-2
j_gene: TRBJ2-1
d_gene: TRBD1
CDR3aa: CASRFGSGQHNEQFF
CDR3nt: TGTGCCAGCAGATTCGGTTCGGGACAGCACAATGAGCAGTTCTTC

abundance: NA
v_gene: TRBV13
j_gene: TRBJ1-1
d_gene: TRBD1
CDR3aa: CASSLPGGTERNTEAFF
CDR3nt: TGTGCCAGCAGCTTACCCGGCGGGACAGAACGGAACACTGAAGCTTTCTTT

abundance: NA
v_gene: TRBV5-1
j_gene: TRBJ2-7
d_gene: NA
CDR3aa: CASSLGTNYEQYF
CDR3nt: TGCGCCAGCAGCTTGGGGACAAACTACGAGCAGTACTTC

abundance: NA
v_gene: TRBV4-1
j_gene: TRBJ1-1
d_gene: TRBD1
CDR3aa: CASSQDSRGPSTEAFF
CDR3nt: TGCGCCAGCAGCCAAGATAGTAGGGGGCCCAGCACTGAAGCTTTCTTT

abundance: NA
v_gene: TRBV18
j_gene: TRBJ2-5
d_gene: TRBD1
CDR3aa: CASSPFDRGVSGETQYF
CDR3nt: TGTGCCAGCTCACCCTTCGACAGGGGAGTATCCGGAGAGACCCAGTACTTC

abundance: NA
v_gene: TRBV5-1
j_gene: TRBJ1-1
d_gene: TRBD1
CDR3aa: CASSGEGTGEAFF
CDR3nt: TGCGCCAGCAGTGGGGAAGGGACAGGGGAAGCTTTCTTT

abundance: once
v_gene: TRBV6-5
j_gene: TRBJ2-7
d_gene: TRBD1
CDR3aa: CASRNRQGAYEQYF
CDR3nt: TGTGCCAGCAGAAATAGACAGGGGGCATACGAGCAGTACTTC

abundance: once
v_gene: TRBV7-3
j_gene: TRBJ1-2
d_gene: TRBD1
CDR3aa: CASSPDRGNYGYTF
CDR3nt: TGTGCCAGCAGCCCGGACAGGGGTAACTATGGCTACACCTTC

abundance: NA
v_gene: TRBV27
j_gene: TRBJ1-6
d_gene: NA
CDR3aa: CASSSLRHLTYNSPLHF
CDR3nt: TGTGCCAGCAGTTCCCTTAGACACCTAACCTATAATTCACCCCTCCACTTT

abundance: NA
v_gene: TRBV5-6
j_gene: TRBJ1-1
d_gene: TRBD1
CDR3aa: CASSFPDREGEGFF
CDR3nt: TGTGCCAGCAGCTTCCCGGACAGGGAAGGGGAAGGTTTCTTT

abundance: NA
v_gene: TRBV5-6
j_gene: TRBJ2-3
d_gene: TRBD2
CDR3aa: CASSLGGGRTDTQYF
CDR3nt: TGTGCCAGCAGCTTAGGCGGGGGGCGGACAGATACGCAGTATTTT

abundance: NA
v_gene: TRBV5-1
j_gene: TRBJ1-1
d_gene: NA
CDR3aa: CASSSRQSTEAFF
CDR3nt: TGCGCCAGCAGCTCCCGACAGAGCACTGAAGCTTTCTTT